The sequence of this T cell receptor beta chain was determined in a study of T cell clonotyping in hematopoietic cell transplantation. Sequencing was performed with immunoSEQ multiplex PCR; in TCRdb, only in-frame clones are kept and a portion is missing. The sample gives some 45,000 clones, about four fifths of which show up once; over 4% is in the top ten. Germline V lookup: CDR1 LGHNA, CDR2 YSLEER. Trimming stripped 0 bases from V and 7 bases from J, with 12 bases between. The CDR3 spans 14 residues. Time point specified: recipient sample about 28 days before transplant, after cytoreduction. Sequenced material: peripheral blood mononuclear cells, taken before stem cell transplant. The rearrangement joins TRBV4-3 to TRBJ1-1; the D is unclear. The source is a man in his fifties or sixties with myelodysplastic syndrome. Some clones in this sample may be carry-over from other donors' samples. CDR3 in DNA: TGCGCCAGCAGCCAAGATAGGGCGGGATTTGAAGCTTTCTTT. This sequence encodes CASSQDRAGFEAFF.